This T cell receptor beta chain derives from a study of blood T cell repertoires in COVID-19 (dated by TCRdb to 2019 to 2021). About the full investigation: Samples from collaborators originated in the United States, Italy and Spain and spanned both the acute and convalescent phases of COVID-19. Subjects who had been exposed to COVID-19, were actively infected with it, or had recovered from it provided the deeply sampled blood TCRbeta repertoires that made up the dataset. The repertoires were released in a freely available public database meant as a resource for research on the immune response to SARS-CoV-2. The prospective study material was composed of cDNA or gDNA derived from T cells, B-cell-depleted T cells, or PBMCs. Nearly every sample came with metadata listing a de-identified subject ID, COVID-19 status, age in years and sex. Samples came from the ongoing ImmuneRACE study (first 160 participants) plus 1,254 subjects from 6 global collaborators. Where available, HLA class I and class II types were taken from metadata supplied by the sample provider and were not determined by assay-based typing.

Collaborating institutions collected whole blood in K2EDTA tubes following their own protocols. Collaborator samples were shipped for TCRbeta analysis as frozen whole blood, isolated PBMCs, or DNA extracted from either sample type. General study outcomes and caveats: The amount of clinical and demographic metadata varied by source and participant and was provided uncurated.

The immunoSEQ Assay, a bias-controlled multiplex PCR, was used to amplify TCRbeta CDR3 regions from genomic DNA. Per the original workflow: The number of nucleated cells in each sample was estimated from the amplification of reference gene primers within the assay. To quantify the absolute abundance of each unique TCRbeta CDR3 rearrangement, sequence reads were collapsed and filtered. Productive Simpson clonality was computed per sample as the square root of Simpson's diversity index over productive rearrangements. In its TCRdb copy, this immuneACCESS table keeps in-frame sequences only and misses some clones. Where compared with another copy, unresolved V genes explain less than half of these, and the others have no known cause. V and J calls and clone size are given by that table; D and trimming were obtained from the DNA. The sample table holds under 300,000 clones, of which roughly 80% were seen once. Roughly 3.4% of the sample belongs to the ten largest clones.

With respect to this clone: Its antigen is unknown. Within one base of it there is no much larger clone, and no base qualities were kept.

The sequencing input was peripheral blood. The clonotype comes from a woman aged 18 to 35 with acute or convalescent COVID-19.

The DNA is TGTGCCATCAGGGGACAGGGGTCGGAAAAACTGTTTTTT. Translated, this gives CAIRGQGSEKLFF. The chain employs TRBV10-3 and TRBJ1-4; 10 bases in the junction line up with TRBD1. Compared with germline, V lacks 6 bases and J lacks 8 bases; bases without a gene match: 3. The CDR1 and CDR2 encoded by the germline V gene are ENHRY and SYGVKD. From the cysteine up to the phenylalanine, the CDR3 has a length of 13 residues. This entry keeps only the CDR3 DNA: 39 bases, framed from base 1.